This T cell receptor (beta chain) was profiled in a study of shared T cell receptors in the human thymus. TCRdb's copy holds only in-frame clones and misses some; the assay was immunoSEQ multiplex PCR. Of hundreds of thousands of clones detected, about 90% appear once; the ten largest clones hold roughly 0.0087%. V was cut by 3 bases and J by 10 bases, with 10 bases left in between. The CDR3 covers 12 residues. Germline loops: CDR1 LGHNT, CDR2 FRNRAP. These sequences were also reported in another study, on human thymus T cells. Per that paper: Immunologically healthy infants in Finland undergoing congenital heart defect surgery were the donors. In corrective heart surgery, resections were taken, and these provided the thymus tissue. Apparent bias marked the V and J gene usage of thymic and blood repertoires. Overlap was high between thymic repertoires from unrelated individuals, as reported in related research.

This TCR was sampled from a boy in the first two years of life with a congenital heart defect. The rearrangement joins TRBV12-5 to TRBJ2-1; D not resolved. Sequenced: thymocytes. Here the CDR3 reads CASGFFYGEQFF. The CDR3 DNA follows: TGTGCTAGTGGTTTCTTTTACGGGGAGCAGTTCTTC. Using reference TRBV12-5 and TRBJ2-1 for the parts outside the CDR3, the full variable domain is DARVTQTPRHKVTEMGQEVTMRCQPILGHNTVFWYRQTMMQGLELLAYFRNRAPLDDSGMPKDRFSAEMPDATLATLKIQPSEPRDSAVYFCASGFFYGEQFFGPGTRLTVL.